These 25 T cell receptor beta chains originate from one sample sequenced in a study of identical twins. TCRdb re-derived calls from the 5' RACE reads in MiXCR, one entry per CDR3 protein. The repertoire includes 200,000 to 300,000 distinct CDR3 sequences, 10% to 13% of them detected once, and over 8% sits in the top ten. Material for sequencing was memory T cells sorted from blood. These receptors were taken from a man in his forties or fifties in good health.

This clonotype was detected ten times or more. J is TRBJ2-7 and V is TRBV6-2 or TRBV6-3, with D maybe TRBD1 (6 bases). The V gene lost 2 bases and the J gene lost 1 base, with 15 bases spanning the gap. Germline CDR1 is MNHEY and CDR2 is SVGEGT. The CDR3 is 16 residues long. The CDR3 coding sequence is TGTGCCAGCAGTTACCCGACAGGCGGCTTATCCTACGAGCAGTACTTC. It specifies CASSYPTGGLSYEQYF.

This clonotype was seen ten or more times. The chain joins TRBV7-2 to TRBJ1-5; D possibly corresponds to TRBD1 (6 bases). Per germline, CDR1 SGHTA and CDR2 FQGNSA. The V and J ends lost 1 base and 9 bases respectively, with 16 bases between them. This CDR3 has 15 residues. CDR3 region: CASSLGGDRRGPQHF. CDR3 DNA sequence: TGTGCCAGCAGCTTAGGTGGAGACCGCAGGGGGCCCCAGCATTTT.

V and J are TRBV29-1 and TRBJ1-6; D not resolved. This CDR3 has 12 amino acids. V was trimmed by 6 bases and J by 10 bases, leaving 13 bases between them. Per the germline V gene, CDR1 is SQVTM and CDR2 is ANQGSEA. For the CDR3, the DNA is TGCAGCGTGGACCCGAGTGGATCACCCCTCCACTTT. Its protein product is CSVDPSGSPLHF.

This clonotype has a count of ten or more. CDR3 nucleotides: TGTGCCAGCAGTGGTATAATCTCGGGACGAGGGGGCGAGCAGTACTTC. It is translated as CASSGIISGRGGEQYF. The V gene is TRBV25-1, the J gene TRBJ2-7; possible D gene TRBD1, 6 bases. The CDR3 contains 16 residues. With 4 bases removed from V and 6 bases from J, the gap between germline ends came to 22 bases. Germline V gives CDR1 MGHDK, CDR2 SYGVNS.

J is TRBJ2-7 and V is TRBV12-3 or TRBV12-4; D is perhaps TRBD1 or TRBD2 (5 bases each). With 1 base removed from V and 7 bases from J, the gap between germline ends came to 14 bases. CDR3 size: 14 residues. CDR3 nucleotides: TGTGCCAGCAGTTTAGGGGGGAACCTGGGAGAGCAGTACTTC. As protein: CASSLGGNLGEQYF.

This clonotype was recorded a few times. The chain is built from TRBV5-5 and TRBJ2-6; D call uncertain. The CDR3 length is 16 residues. Trimming pared 2 bases from V and 0 bases from J, leaving 9 bases between. Germline V gene sequence: CDR1 SGHKS, CDR2 YYEKEE (reference sequence). The CDR3: CASSFNTISGANVLTF. In DNA form, the CDR3 reads TGTGCCAGCAGCTTTAACACCATCTCTGGGGCCAACGTCCTGACTTTC.

CDR3 sequence (DNA): TGTGCCAGCAGTCGGGGGGGGCTAGCGGGGGCCACAGATACGCAGTATTTT. Its protein is CASSRGGLAGATDTQYF. The chain has TRBV28 and TRBJ2-3; TRBD2 aligns across 10 bases. Trimming at V came to 5 bases and at J to 2 bases, leaving 10 bases not matched to a gene. CDR1 MDHEN and CDR2 SYDVKM come from the germline V gene. This CDR3 comprises 17 residues.

The chain links TRBV6-1 to TRBJ2-2, with TRBD2 matching over 7 bases. The CDR3 runs to 15 residues. V dropped 6 bases and J dropped 4; count of bases not matched to a gene: 8. Germline V gene lookup returns CDR1 MNHNS and CDR2 SASEGT. CDR3 residues: CASRPGLTSTGELFF. CDR3 nucleotide sequence: TGTGCCAGCAGGCCGGGACTAACTAGCACCGGGGAGCTGTTTTTT.

The rearrangement joins TRBV5-1 to TRBJ2-5; 7 bases align to TRBD2. The V gene's germline CDR1 is SGHRS and CDR2 YFSETQ. The CDR3 is 13 residues long. Trimming removed 3 bases from V and 4 bases from J; junction bases left unmatched: 3. This chain's CDR3 is CASSSGGGETQYF. In DNA, the CDR3 is TGCGCCAGCAGCTCGGGGGGTGGAGAGACCCAGTACTTC.

This clonotype was seen ten or more times. The chain joins TRBV3-1 to TRBJ1-3; D gene ambiguous. This CDR3 contains 17 residues. V was pared by 0 bases and J by 2 bases, with 14 bases between. CDR1 and CDR2 from the germline V gene are LGHDT and YNNKEL (reference sequence). As DNA, the CDR3 is TGTGCCAGCAGCCAAGATGGTCGTAGGAGCACTGGAAACACCATATATTTT. It yields the protein CASSQDGRRSTGNTIYF.

This clonotype occurred many times. In DNA form, the CDR3 reads TGTGCCATCAAGGAACTAGCGGGAGCGGGCGAGCAGTACTTC. This encodes CAIKELAGAGEQYF. V and J are TRBV10-3 and TRBJ2-7; 11 nucleotides match TRBD2. J was trimmed by 6 bases and V by 7 bases; bases with no gene match: 8. CDR1 ENHRY and CDR2 SYGVKD come from the germline V gene. The CDR3 is 14 residues long.

This clonotype has at least ten counts. V is TRBV7-9 and J is TRBJ1-1; D gene unclear. In germline, CDR1 is SEHNR, CDR2 FQNEAQ (reference sequence). V gave up 4 bases and J gave up 1 base, with 7 bases separating them. This CDR3 comprises 13 residues. The CDR3 region is CASSSEGNTEAFF. Written as DNA, the CDR3 is TGTGCCAGCAGCTCCGAGGGGAACACTGAAGCTTTCTTT.

In its sample, this clonotype was seen many times. The V call is TRBV7-8, the J call TRBJ1-6; D gene ambiguous. Germline V gives CDR1 SGHVS, CDR2 FQNEAQ. The CDR3 runs to 12 residues. Trimming took 6 bases from V and 7 from J, leaving 7 bases between them. Here the CDR3 reads CASRIQNSPLHF. The CDR3, as DNA: TGTGCCAGCAGGATACAGAATTCACCCCTCCACTTT.

In this sample, this clonotype turned up many times. This chain connects TRBV3-1 to TRBJ1-1, with 9 bases fitting TRBD1. V lost 4 bases, J lost 0 bases, and 6 bases stayed unmatched. The CDR3 totals 16 residues. The germline gives CDR1 LGHDT, CDR2 YNNKEL (reference sequence). The DNA for the CDR3 is TGTGCCAGCAGCCCCGGCGGGACAGGGTTGAACACTGAAGCTTTCTTT. This gives the protein CASSPGGTGLNTEAFF.

The chain has TRBV7-2 and TRBJ2-1; 15 bases agree with TRBD2. The J call could be wrong; TRBJ2-7 is a better fit for the DNA end. CDR1 and CDR2 (germline): SGHTA, FQGNSA. This CDR3 comprises 15 residues. The CDR3 protein is CASSRGTSGRYEQYF. The CDR3 DNA sequence: TGTGCCAGCAGCCGGGGGACTAGCGGGAGGTATGAGCAGTACTTC.

This clonotype was counted only a few times. The genes are TRBV6-1 and TRBJ1-4, with unresolved D. CDR3 length: 15 amino acids. V lost 5 bases and J lost 5, with 15 bases in between. CDR1 is MNHNS, CDR2 SASEGT, per germline. CDR3 loop: CASSTPGVTNEKLFF. In nucleotides, the CDR3 is TGTGCCAGCAGTACCCCAGGAGTAACGAATGAAAAACTGTTTTTT.

The sample holds a few counts of this clonotype. The rearrangement joins TRBV7-9 to TRBJ2-5; 7 bases are shared with TRBD1. CDR1 is SEHNR, CDR2 FQNEAQ, per germline (reference sequence). The CDR3 runs to 14 residues. The trim removed 5 bases at V and 5 bases at J, leaving 8 bases unmatched. The CDR3 region has the DNA TGTGCCAGCAGCCTAACAGGGGCTCGGGAGACCCAGTACTTC. Translated: CASSLTGARETQYF.

This clonotype was seen many times. The chain uses TRBV5-6 and TRBJ2-1; the D gene is possibly TRBD1 (6 bases). Trimming left V 3 bases short and J 10 bases short, with 14 bases between. Germline CDR1 SGHDT, CDR2 YYEEEE. The CDR3 length is 13 residues. Written as DNA, the CDR3 is TGTGCCAGCAGCTATTACAGGGCAGGGGAGCAGTTCTTC. Translation gives CASSYYRAGEQFF.

This clonotype was counted a few times. The chain carries TRBV7-9 and TRBJ2-1, with D tentatively TRBD1 (6 bases). The germline CDR1 and CDR2 sequences are SEHNR and FQNEAQ (reference sequence). The germline V and J ends were trimmed by 4 bases and 8 bases, with 18 bases remaining between them. CDR3 size: 15 residues. CDR3 in amino acids: CASSYDPGHHDEQFF. CDR3 bases: TGTGCCAGCAGCTACGACCCGGGACACCACGATGAGCAGTTCTTC.

This clonotype was observed at least ten times. The rearrangement uses TRBV19 and TRBJ1-2; D perhaps matches TRBD1 (5 bases). The V gene's germline CDR1 is LNHDA and CDR2 SQIVND (reference sequence). CDR3 length: 16 residues. Trimming cost V 8 bases and J 0 bases, with 19 bases left between them. The CDR3 DNA sequence: TGTGCCAGTCATCAGGGAAACTACGGACCTAACTATGGCTACACCTTC. It encodes CASHQGNYGPNYGYTF.

In its sample, this clonotype was seen a few times. The chain couples TRBV2 to TRBJ1-2, with 10 bases lining up with TRBD1. Trimming took 7 bases from V and 4 from J; bases not matched to a gene: 6. CDR3 length: 14 amino acids. Germline values: CDR1 SNHLY, CDR2 FYNNEI. This CDR3 is CASTLTGGFYGYTF. CDR3 bases: TGTGCCAGCACATTGACAGGGGGCTTCTATGGCTACACCTTC.

This clonotype was found a few times. The chain has TRBV4-1 and TRBJ1-4; D is unresolved. The CDR3 runs 17 residues. Germline V CDR1 and CDR2: MGHRA, YSYEKL. Deletions cut 2 bases from V and 0 bases from J, with 13 bases between. The CDR3 coding sequence is TGCGCCAGCAGCCAATCGCCGCCAAGTGCAACTAATGAAAAACTGTTTTTT. Protein: CASSQSPPSATNEKLFF.

This clonotype has a handful of counts. V usage is TRBV6-2 or TRBV6-3 and J usage is TRBJ1-5; TRBD1 agrees at 7 bases. V lost 6 bases to trimming and J lost 2 bases; unmatched junction nucleotides: 7. Germline V lookup: CDR1 MNHEY, CDR2 SVGEGT. This CDR3 is built from 15 residues. DNA of the CDR3: TGTGCCAGCAGCTCCCAGGGGGGAGGCAATCAGCCCCAGCATTTT. Amino acids: CASSSQGGGNQPQHF.

This clonotype was observed at least ten times. The chain has TRBV5-1 and TRBJ2-7; maybe TRBD2 (5 bases). Per germline, CDR1 SGHRS and CDR2 YFSETQ. V dropped 4 bases and J dropped 5 bases, with 16 bases sitting between them. The CDR3 is 14 amino acids. This chain's CDR3 is CASSGGLPQDEQYF. CDR3 in DNA: TGCGCCAGCAGCGGCGGACTGCCGCAGGACGAGCAGTACTTC. The complete variable domain, with remaining parts taken from reference TRBV5-1 and TRBJ2-7, reads KAGVTQTPRYLIKTRGQQVTLSCSPISGHRSVSWYQQTPGQGLQFLFEYFSETQRNKGNFPGRFSGRQFSNSRSEMNVSTLELGDSALYLCASSGGLPQDEQYFGPGTRLTVT.

There are a few counts of this clonotype. The CDR3 sequence is CASITAGLSTDTQYF. In DNA form, the CDR3 reads TGTGCCAGCATCACCGCGGGACTTAGCACAGATACGCAGTATTTT. V and J are TRBV28 and TRBJ2-3, with D maybe TRBD2 (6 bases). The CDR3 has 15 amino acids. Trimming cost V 7 bases and J 0 bases, with 14 bases left between them. In germline, CDR1 is MDHEN, CDR2 SYDVKM.